The next 19 T cell receptor beta chains were all read from a single sample in a study of blood T cell repertoires in COVID-19. Using immunoSEQ multiplex PCR, the repertoire was profiled, and TCRdb retains in-frame clones only, with some absent. The repertoire holds some 29,000 clones, with 89% as singletons. The specimen sequenced was peripheral blood. The receptor set was obtained from a human donor in a cohort sampled during active COVID-19.

This sequence joins TRBV2 and TRBJ1-2, with D unclear. This CDR3 has 12 residues. Trimming cost V 3 bases and J 5 bases, with 7 bases left between them. CDR1 is SNHLY and CDR2 is FYNNEI in the germline V gene. In DNA form, the CDR3 reads TGTGCCAGCAGTGAGGGCACTTATGGCTACACCTTC. Translation gives CASSEGTYGYTF. The full variable domain, rest sourced from reference TRBV2 and TRBJ1-2, is EPEVTQTPSHQVTQMGQEVILRCVPISNHLYFYWYRQILGQKVEFLVSFYNNEISEKSEIFDDQFSVERPDGSNFTLKIRSTKLEDSAMYFCASSEGTYGYTFGSGTRLTVV.

V gene TRBV5-1 combines with J gene TRBJ2-4, with a tentative D call TRBD1 (6 bases). The V and J ends lost 4 bases and 3 bases respectively, with 17 bases between them. The CDR3 contains 16 residues. The germline V gene has CDR1 SGHRS and CDR2 YFSETQ. CDR3 bases: TGCGCCAGCAGCAACGGACAGTCGCAGGTCAAAAACATTCAGTACTTC. Amino acid sequence: CASSNGQSQVKNIQYF.

The chain carries TRBV3-1 (or the pseudogene TRBV3-2) and TRBJ1-6; TRBD1 might be the D (6 bases). There are 15 residues in the CDR3. V was pared by 4 bases and J by 7 bases, with 14 bases between. CDR1 and CDR2 (germline): LGHDT, YNNKEL (reference sequence). The CDR3 loop is CASSPMVQGNSPLHF. The CDR3 DNA is TGTGCCAGCAGCCCAATGGTCCAGGGGAATTCACCCCTCCACTTT.

The V and J genes are TRBV5-6 and TRBJ2-5; tentatively, D is TRBD1 (6 bases). The V end was cut by 4 bases, the J end by 2 bases, with 18 bases between. The CDR3 is 16 residues long. Germline V lookup: CDR1 SGHDT, CDR2 YYEEEE. The chain's CDR3 is CASSTRSGHIQETQYF. In nucleotides, the CDR3 is TGTGCCAGCAGCACCCGGTCGGGACATATTCAAGAGACCCAGTACTTC.

This sequence joins TRBV18 and TRBJ1-2; 7 bases fit TRBD1. Germline values: CDR1 KGHSH, CDR2 LQKENI. The CDR3 contains 15 residues. The V and J ends lost 3 bases and 7 bases, in that order; junction bases with no gene match: 11. The CDR3 region is CASSPGQEKGRGYTF. CDR3 nucleotides: TGTGCCAGCTCACCTGGACAGGAAAAAGGCCGTGGCTACACCTTC.

This clone was recorded a few times. The chain employs TRBV28 and TRBJ1-2, with 10 nucleotides matching TRBD1. CDR3 length equals 15 residues. Germline CDR1 reads MDHEN; CDR2 reads SYDVKM. After removal of 3 bases from V and 8 bases from J, the junction contained 9 bases not matched to a gene. CDR3 sequence reads: CASSLVPGTGVGYTF. The CDR3 DNA is TGTGCCAGCAGTTTGGTCCCCGGGACAGGGGTCGGCTACACCTTC.

The chain carries TRBV9 and TRBJ2-7; TRBD2 agrees at 8 bases. CDR1 SGDLS and CDR2 YYNGEE come from the germline V gene. The CDR3 is made up of 16 amino acids. Losses at the gene ends were 4 bases for V and 6 bases for J; bases not matched to a gene: 15. CDR3 DNA sequence: TGTGCCAGCAGCAAATCCGGGACTAGTTTTAATGCCGAGCAGTACTTC. Translation: CASSKSGTSFNAEQYF.

This clone was picked up one time. In the same sample, other DNA sequences code for this CDR3. The chain joins TRBV3-1 (or the pseudogene TRBV3-2) to TRBJ1-2; D is uncertain. CDR3 length equals 11 residues. V lost 1 base, J lost 6 bases, and 3 bases lay in between. Germline values: CDR1 LGHDT, CDR2 YNNKEL (reference sequence). CDR3 sequence (DNA): TGTGCCAGCAGCCAAGCAAATGGCTACACCTTC. Translated: CASSQANGYTF.

The CDR3 reads CASSVGARVGAGANVLTF. CDR3 coding DNA: TGTGCCAGCAGCGTAGGAGCCAGGGTAGGGGCTGGGGCCAACGTCCTGACTTTC. The genes are TRBV9 and TRBJ2-6; D perhaps matches TRBD1 (5 bases). V lost 0 bases and J lost 2, with 15 bases in between. Germline V lookup: CDR1 SGDLS, CDR2 YYNGEE. This CDR3 is 18 amino acids long.

The chain couples TRBV6-6 to TRBJ1-1; TRBD1 matches at 8 bases. J was trimmed by 8 bases and V by 2 bases; bases with no gene match: 7. The length of the CDR3 is 14 residues. CDR1 MNHNY and CDR2 SVGAGI come from the germline V gene (reference sequence). The CDR3 DNA reads as TGTGCCAGCAGTTACCCCGAGGACAGGGCAGAAGCTTTCTTT. Its protein is CASSYPEDRAEAFF.

The chain has TRBV3-1 (or the pseudogene TRBV3-2) and TRBJ2-3; 13 positions match TRBD2. Germline V CDR1 and CDR2: LGHDT, YNNKEL (reference sequence). Trimming cost V 3 bases and J 15 bases; bases outside gene matches: 12. The CDR3 covers 15 residues. The CDR3: CASSHRGLAGAPPYF. CDR3 in DNA: TGTGCCAGCAGCCACCGCGGACTAGCGGGGGCCCCCCCCTATTTT.

This clone was detected a few times. The V call is TRBV4-2, the J call TRBJ1-3; D unresolved. CDR1 and CDR2 from the germline V gene are LGHNA and YNFKEQ. CDR3 length equals 16 residues. Deletions cut 5 bases from V and 0 bases from J, with 14 bases between. CDR3 DNA: TGTGCCAGCAGCTCCCAGGACTCGAGCTCTGGAAACACCATATATTTT. Its protein is CASSSQDSSSGNTIYF.

The chain uses TRBV7-2 and TRBJ1-6; D ambiguous. This CDR3 has 14 amino acids. Trimming pared 3 bases from V and 7 bases from J, leaving 10 bases between. CDR1 is SGHTA and CDR2 is FQGNSA in the germline V gene. CDR3 DNA sequence: TGTGCCAGCAGCTTCGACGTAGCAAATTCACCCCTCCACTTT. Protein product: CASSFDVANSPLHF.

CDR3 protein: CAIGEGGSYNEQFF. The DNA of the CDR3 is TGTGCCATCGGGGAGGGGGGCTCCTACAATGAGCAGTTCTTC. The rearrangement uses TRBV6-5 and TRBJ2-1; perhaps TRBD2 as D (7 bases). Trimming took off 10 bases at V and 0 bases at J, with 13 bases between the two ends. The CDR3 length is 14 residues. Germline V gene lookup returns CDR1 MNHEY and CDR2 SVGAGI.

The CDR3 sequence: CASGKTVTDTQYF. The DNA for the CDR3 is TGTGCTAGTGGCAAGACAGTAACAGATACGCAGTATTTT. V and J are TRBV12-5 and TRBJ2-3; tentative D call: TRBD1 (5 bases). The CDR3 covers 13 residues. Deletions cut 6 bases from V and 3 bases from J, with 10 bases between. Germline CDR1 and CDR2: LGHNT and FRNRAP. Looking up the rest from reference TRBV12-5 and TRBJ2-3 gives the full variable domain: DARVTQTPRHKVTEMGQEVTMRCQPILGHNTVFWYRQTMMQGLELLAYFRNRAPLDDSGMPKDRFSAEMPDATLATLKIQPSEPRDSAVYFCASGKTVTDTQYFGPGTRLTVL.

V and J are TRBV7-9 and TRBJ2-1, with 11 positions matching TRBD2. Looked up from germline, CDR1 is SEHNR and CDR2 is FQNEAQ (reference sequence). The CDR3 consists of 16 residues. V dropped 6 bases and J dropped 7; count of bases not matched to a gene: 11. The CDR3, as DNA: TGTGCCAGCAGGGCTCGTGATAGCGGGGGGGCTAATGAGCAGTTCTTC. Protein product: CASRARDSGGANEQFF.

The V gene is TRBV6-5, the J gene TRBJ1-2; TRBD1 is a possible D gene (5 bases). CDR1 is MNHEY, CDR2 SVGAGI, per germline. The CDR3 loop spans 14 amino acids. V was clipped by 7 bases and J by 5 bases, with 17 bases between them. The CDR3 region has the DNA TGTGCCAGCACAACACAGAGGGAGGGGTATGGCTACACCTTC. It codes for CASTTQREGYGYTF.

The CDR3 coding sequence is TGTGCCTGGAGTGCCAGGGACAATCAGCCCCAGCATTTT. It codes for CAWSARDNQPQHF. This rearrangement joins TRBV30 to TRBJ1-5; the D gene is possibly TRBD1 (5 bases). The CDR3 sequence is 13 residues long. V was shortened by 1 base and J by 3 bases, with 7 bases between the two germline ends. Germline-derived CDR1 and CDR2 are GTSNPN and SVGIG (reference sequence).

The gene calls are TRBV19 and TRBJ1-2; TRBD1 might be the D (5 bases). CDR3 length equals 16 residues. V was pared by 1 base and J by 0 bases, with 12 bases between. Germline V gene lookup returns CDR1 LNHDA and CDR2 SQIVND (reference sequence). CDR3 in amino acids: CASSIARGASNYGYTF. CDR3 bases: TGTGCCAGTAGTATAGCCCGCGGGGCCTCTAACTATGGCTACACCTTC.